This entry lists 9 T cell receptor beta chains sequenced from one sample in a study of blood T cell repertoires in COVID-19. TCRdb keeps only in-frame clones here, not all; method: immunoSEQ multiplex PCR. Of about 210,000 clones in the sample, under 90% were seen once. Input material: peripheral blood. The receptor source for this set is a woman at least 80 years old with COVID-19, enrolled during active disease.

The gene calls are TRBV6-1 and TRBJ1-1; possible D gene TRBD1, 6 bases. The CDR3 has 13 amino acids. V was shortened by 1 base and J by 4 bases, with 7 bases between the two germline ends. Germline V lookup: CDR1 MNHNS, CDR2 SASEGT. CDR3 coding DNA: TGTGCCAGCAGTGAAGGAGGGGGCACTGAAGCTTTCTTT. Encoded protein: CASSEGGGTEAFF.

The V and J genes are TRBV27 and TRBJ1-4; no clear D gene. The CDR3 contains 14 residues. V gave up 5 bases and J gave up 0 bases, with 7 bases separating them. Germline V gene lookup returns CDR1 MNHEY and CDR2 SMNVEV (reference sequence). This CDR3 reads CASSRGATNEKLFF. CDR3 nucleotides: TGTGCCAGCAGTCGCGGAGCAACTAATGAAAAACTGTTTTTT.

This clone was observed a single time. The chain employs TRBV6-5 and TRBJ2-7; 7 bases align to TRBD2. V lost 4 bases and J lost 4; bases outside the gene matches: 4. Germline CDR1 and CDR2: MNHEY and SVGAGI. This CDR3 region has 13 residues. Written as DNA, the CDR3 is TGTGCCAGCAGTTCCCAGCGGGGATACGAGCAGTACTTC. Translating it yields CASSSQRGYEQYF.

The chain uses TRBV7-3 and TRBJ2-2; perhaps TRBD2 as D (6 bases). This CDR3 spans 15 amino acids. The germline V and J ends were trimmed by 7 bases and 7 bases, with 19 bases remaining between them. CDR1 and CDR2 from the germline V gene are SGHTA and FQGTGA. The CDR3 here is CASTGGTLSYGELFF. The CDR3 DNA reads TGTGCCAGCACGGGCGGGACTCTTTCTTACGGGGAGCTGTTTTTT.

The rearrangement uses TRBV5-1 and TRBJ1-4, with TRBD1 matching 7 bases. In germline, CDR1 is SGHRS, CDR2 YFSETQ. CDR3 length: 15 residues. The V gene end was trimmed by 0 bases and the J gene end by 5 bases; junction bases not matched to a gene: 4. CDR3 sequence (DNA): TGCGCCAGCAGCTTGGGGGACAGTACGAATGAAAAACTGTTTTTT. Its protein is CASSLGDSTNEKLFF. Full variable domain (outside the CDR3, taken from reference TRBV5-1 and TRBJ1-4): KAGVTQTPRYLIKTRGQQVTLSCSPISGHRSVSWYQQTPGQGLQFLFEYFSETQRNKGNFPGRFSGRQFSNSRSEMNVSTLELGDSALYLCASSLGDSTNEKLFFGSGTQLSVL.

The chain has TRBV5-1 and TRBJ1-2, with D possibly TRBD1 on 5 matching bases. Per germline, CDR1 SGHRS and CDR2 YFSETQ. CDR3 length equals 15 residues. Trimming stripped 4 bases from V and 8 bases from J, with 21 bases between. CDR3 sequence (DNA): TGCGCCAGCAGCGGTGGCGGGGCCCACAGTTTCGGCTACACCTTC. It encodes CASSGGGAHSFGYTF.

This clone was seen just once. This specimen includes other DNA sequences encoding the same CDR3. This rearrangement joins TRBV5-1 to TRBJ1-2, with a weak D call TRBD1 (5 bases). This CDR3 comprises 14 residues. Germline values: CDR1 SGHRS, CDR2 YFSETQ. Trimming cost V 0 bases and J 2 bases, with 8 bases left between them. The CDR3, as DNA: TGCGCCAGCAGCTTGGTTCAGGGCAACTATGGCTACACCTTC. It is translated as CASSLVQGNYGYTF. Variable domain in full (rest from reference TRBV5-1 and TRBJ1-2): KAGVTQTPRYLIKTRGQQVTLSCSPISGHRSVSWYQQTPGQGLQFLFEYFSETQRNKGNFPGRFSGRQFSNSRSEMNVSTLELGDSALYLCASSLVQGNYGYTFGSGTRLTVV.

V gene TRBV5-1 combines with J gene TRBJ1-1, with D unclear. With 0 bases removed from V and 0 bases from J, the gap between germline ends came to 9 bases. In germline, CDR1 is SGHRS, CDR2 YFSETQ. The CDR3 consists of 15 residues. The CDR3: CASSLAASMNTEAFF. The CDR3 DNA sequence: TGCGCCAGCAGCTTGGCCGCCAGTATGAACACTGAAGCTTTCTTT.

The CDR3 region has the DNA TGTGCCAGCAGCGGTTCCGGGACAGCCGTTTCACCCCTCCACTTT. As protein: CASSGSGTAVSPLHF. The rearrangement uses TRBV9 and TRBJ1-6; 7 bases agree with TRBD1. The germline V gene encodes CDR1 SGDLS and CDR2 YYNGEE. The CDR3 contains 15 residues. V lost 3 bases, J lost 9 bases, and 9 bases stayed unmatched.